The rows below give T cell receptor beta chains drawn from one sample of a study of human T cells and chemical hapten exposure. TCRdb passed the RACE reads through MiXCR, listing each CDR3 protein once. The sample yields over 300,000 distinct CDR3 sequences, 5.1% seen once. Sequencing was performed on whole blood, taken in connection with sensitization to the hapten diphenylcyclopropenone (DPC). Receptor source: a woman between 45 and 60 years old with alopecia areata. Some clones in this sample may be carry-over from other donors' samples. CDR3s include the opening cysteine and the closing phenylalanine or tryptophan. A D gene is named only where the DNA matches it firmly. The size entry is marked missing in some rows and otherwise reads once, few, many or a size class.

D gene,clone size,J gene,V gene,CDR3 DNA,CDR3 protein
-,few,TRBJ1-1,TRBV4-2,TGTGCCAGCAGCCGGTGGACGGAAAACACTGAAGCTTTCTTT,CASSRWTENTEAFF
-,many,TRBJ2-7,TRBV29-1,TGCAGCGTTCTCGCGGGACAAACCTACGAGCAGTACTTC,CSVLAGQTYEQYF
TRBD1,many,TRBJ2-3,TRBV7-9,TGTGCCAGCAGCTCGAGGACAGGGGCCTCTAGCACAGATACGCAGTATTTT,CASSSRTGASSTDTQYF
-,few,TRBJ1-6,TRBV12-3/TRBV12-4,TGTGCCAGCACCCCTTCAGGGGTATGGACATATAATTCACCCCTCCACTTT,CASTPSGVWTYNSPLHF
-,few,TRBJ1-1,TRBV5-1,TGCGCCAGCAGCTTGCGGGCCCCGAACACTGAAGCTTTCTTT,CASSLRAPNTEAFF
-,few,TRBJ2-7,TRBV27,TGTGCCAGCAGTTTATCGAAGAGGGGCGAGCAGTACTTC,CASSLSKRGEQYF
TRBD1,few,TRBJ2-1,TRBV7-2,TGTGCCAGCAGCGTCCGGGACAGAGACAATGAGCAGTTCTTC,CASSVRDRDNEQFF
-,few,TRBJ2-1,TRBV2,TGTGCCAGCAGTGAAAATGGGTCGGGCAATGAGCAGTTCTTC,CASSENGSGNEQFF
-,-,TRBJ2-3,TRBV20-1,TGCAGTGCTAACGAGCGGTCGAGCACAGATACGCAGTATTTT,CSANERSSTDTQYF
TRBD1,-,TRBJ1-5,TRBV4-1,TGCGCCAGCAGCCAATCCGGGACAGCTTTCGGGCAGCCCCAGCATTTT,CASSQSGTAFGQPQHF
TRBD1,few,TRBJ2-7,TRBV20-1,TGCAGTGCCCCCGACAGGGGAGGCTCGGGGGAGCAGTACTTC,CSAPDRGGSGEQYF
-,many,TRBJ2-3,TRBV7-9,TGTGCCAGCAGCTTAGACCGGGGCGCGCGGAGCACAGATACGCAGTATTTT,CASSLDRGARSTDTQYF
TRBD1,-,TRBJ1-1,TRBV12-3/TRBV12-4,TGTGCCAGCAGTTCCCCCGGGACAGGGGGCACTGAAGCTTTCTTT,CASSSPGTGGTEAFF
-,many,TRBJ2-7,TRBV7-9,TGTGCCAGCAGCTTTATCAGGGATCGACCGGGGGAGCAGTACTTC,CASSFIRDRPGEQYF
TRBD1,-,TRBJ1-5,TRBV27,TGTGCCAGCAGTCCGTACAGGGGAAGCAATCAGCCCCAGCATTTT,CASSPYRGSNQPQHF
TRBD1,many,TRBJ2-6,TRBV27,TGTGCCAGCAGTCATACAGGGGACGGGGCCAACGTCCTGACTTTC,CASSHTGDGANVLTF
-,many,TRBJ1-1,TRBV27,TGTGCCAGCGGGTATTCTTCTAACACTGAAGCTTTCTTT,CASGYSSNTEAFF
TRBD1,-,TRBJ1-1,TRBV6-1,TGTGCCAGCAGTAAGGGAGTGGACAGGGGGCTTATTGAAGCTTTCTTT,CASSKGVDRGLIEAFF
-,few,TRBJ2-1,TRBV7-8,TGTGCCAGCAGCTTCACGAGGTTGCCCGACAATGAGCAGTTCTTC,CASSFTRLPDNEQFF
TRBD1,many,TRBJ2-5,TRBV7-9,TGTGCCAGCAGCTTACAGGGGGTACAAGAGACCCAGTACTTC,CASSLQGVQETQYF
-,many,TRBJ1-1,TRBV2,TGTGCCAGCAGTGGCGACTTAAGGGGCACTGAAGCTTTCTTT,CASSGDLRGTEAFF
-,-,TRBJ2-3,TRBV28,TGTGCCAGCAGCCCTCCGCAGGACAGCACAGATACGCAGTATTTT,CASSPPQDSTDTQYF
-,many,TRBJ2-1,TRBV28,TGTGCCAGCAGTCCCCGGCCGTTGTTCTACAATGAGCAGTTCTTC,CASSPRPLFYNEQFF
TRBD1,many,TRBJ2-1,TRBV7-9,TGTGCCAGCAGCTTGATAGGGGGCGCGGATGAGCAGTTCTTC,CASSLIGGADEQFF
TRBD1,-,TRBJ2-5,TRBV5-5,TGTGCCAGCAGCTCCGGGACAGGGGCAGGCGAGACCCAGTACTTC,CASSSGTGAGETQYF
-,few,TRBJ2-5,TRBV13,TGTGCCAGCAGCTATGAGACAGGAGCCCAAGAGACCCAGTACTTC,CASSYETGAQETQYF
-,few,TRBJ1-1,TRBV11-2,TGTGCCAGCAGCTCCCTATCCTACACTGAAGCTTTCTTT,CASSSLSYTEAFF
-,many,TRBJ2-7,TRBV9,TGTGCCAGCAGCCGCGGAGGGACCCCACATTTGAACTTC,CASSRGGTPHLNF
TRBD2,few,TRBJ2-3,TRBV7-9,TGTGCCAGCAGCTTAGGCCGGGCTAGCGGCAACACAGATACGCAGTATTTT,CASSLGRASGNTDTQYF
-,few,TRBJ1-1,TRBV3-1,TGTGCCAGCAGCCAAGATGACGGTTTTCAAGCTTTCTTT,CASSQDDGFQAFF
-,many,TRBJ2-6,TRBV4-2,TGTGCCAGCAGCCAAGATCCCAAAACCTTTGGTGGGGCCAACGTCCTGACTTTC,CASSQDPKTFGGANVLTF
TRBD1,many,TRBJ1-2,TRBV5-1,TGCGCCAGCAGGGTGAACGTACAGGGGGCGCATGGCTACACCTTC,CASRVNVQGAHGYTF
TRBD1,many,TRBJ2-1,TRBV5-1,TGCGCCAGCAGCCCCGGGACAGGGGAAGGGCAGTTCTTC,CASSPGTGEGQFF
-,many,TRBJ1-3,TRBV12-3/TRBV12-4,TGTGCCAGCAGTTTTCGGGGGACCTCTGGAAACACCATATATTTT,CASSFRGTSGNTIYF
TRBD1,-,TRBJ1-1,TRBV30,TGTGCCTGGAGTGTACGACAGGGGGCCCTTGGAGCTTTCTTT,CAWSVRQGALGAFF
TRBD1,many,TRBJ2-1,TRBV20-1,TGCAGTGCTACCCGGGACAGGGGGTATAGTGAGCAGTTCTTC,CSATRDRGYSEQFF
TRBD2,many,TRBJ2-1,TRBV20-1,TGCAGTGCTAGAGTCCGTAGCGGGGCAAACAATGAGCAGTTCTTC,CSARVRSGANNEQFF
-,many,TRBJ2-2,TRBV9,TGTGCCAGCAGCGTAGAGGTAGCGAACACCGGGGAGCTGTTTTTT,CASSVEVANTGELFF
TRBD2,many,TRBJ2-2,TRBV20-1,TGCAGTGCTAGACTAGCGGGAGGAGCCACCGGGGAGCTGTTTTTT,CSARLAGGATGELFF
-,few,TRBJ2-6,TRBV4-1,TGCGCCAGCAGCCAAGCAATCGGAGGGGCCAACGTCCTGACTTTC,CASSQAIGGANVLTF
-,many,TRBJ2-2,TRBV3-1,TGTGCCAGCAGCCAAGTTACCGACCCCCGGAGGGAGCTGTTTTTT,CASSQVTDPRRELFF
-,-,TRBJ1-1,TRBV27,TGTGCCAGCAGTTTATTTCCAGACTTGAACACTGAAGCTTTCTTT,CASSLFPDLNTEAFF
-,-,TRBJ1-1,TRBV4-1,TGCGCCAGCAGCCACTTGGGCCTGAACACTGAAGCTTTCTTT,CASSHLGLNTEAFF
TRBD2,-,TRBJ2-7,TRBV20-1,TGCAGTGCTCAGACTAGCGGGATTACCTACGAGCAGTACTTC,CSAQTSGITYEQYF
-,few,TRBJ1-1,TRBV5-1,TGCGCCAGCAGCTTGGATAACAGCCGAGCTTTCTTT,CASSLDNSRAFF